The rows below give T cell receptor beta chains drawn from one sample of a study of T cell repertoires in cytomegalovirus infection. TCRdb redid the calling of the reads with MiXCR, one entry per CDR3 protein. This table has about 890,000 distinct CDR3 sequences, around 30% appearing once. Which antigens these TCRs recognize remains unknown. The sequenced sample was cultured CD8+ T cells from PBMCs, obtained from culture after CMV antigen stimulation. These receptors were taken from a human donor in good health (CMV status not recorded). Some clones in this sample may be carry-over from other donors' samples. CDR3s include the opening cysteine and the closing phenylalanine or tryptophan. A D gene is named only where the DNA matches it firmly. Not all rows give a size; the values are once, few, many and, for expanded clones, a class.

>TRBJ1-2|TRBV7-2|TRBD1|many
CASSLAQTGGNGYTF
TGTGCCAGCAGCTTAGCGCAGACAGGGGGCAATGGCTACACCTTC
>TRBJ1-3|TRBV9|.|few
CASSAPRSGTRSSGNTIYF
TGTGCCAGCAGCGCCCCCCGGTCGGGAACTAGAAGCTCTGGAAACACCATATATTTT
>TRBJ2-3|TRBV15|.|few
CATSRDRSGTDTQYF
TGTGCCACCAGCAGAGATAGGTCGGGCACAGATACGCAGTATTTT
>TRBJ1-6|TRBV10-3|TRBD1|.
CAISESFRDRGSAGPLHF
TGTGCCATCAGTGAGTCCTTCCGGGACAGGGGCTCCGCGGGACCCCTCCACTTT
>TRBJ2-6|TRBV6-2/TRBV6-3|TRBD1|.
CASSYSTGVYSGANVLTF
TGTGCCAGCAGTTACTCGACAGGGGTTTACTCTGGGGCCAACGTCCTGACTTTC
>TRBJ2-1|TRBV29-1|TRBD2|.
CSVEGWVAGGRVQFF
TGCAGCGTTGAAGGGTGGGTAGCGGGGGGGCGGGTGCAGTTCTTC
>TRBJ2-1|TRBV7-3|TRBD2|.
CASSLKLAGLVDNEQFF
TGTGCCAGCAGCTTAAAACTAGCGGGGTTAGTAGACAATGAGCAGTTCTTC
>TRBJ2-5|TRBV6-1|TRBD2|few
CASSEWGGGKKTQYF
TGTGCCAGCAGTGAGTGGGGGGGAGGAAAAAAGACCCAGTACTTC
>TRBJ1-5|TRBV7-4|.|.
CASSLEGEVQPQHF
TGTGCCAGCAGCTTGGAGGGGGAGGTTCAGCCCCAGCATTTT
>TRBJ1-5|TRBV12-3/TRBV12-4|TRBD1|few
CASSFGDRGVQPQHF
TGTGCCAGCAGTTTCGGGGACAGGGGAGTTCAGCCCCAGCATTTT
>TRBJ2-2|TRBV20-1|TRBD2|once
CSASIQRGTTGELFF
TGCAGTGCTAGTATTCAGCGGGGAACCACCGGGGAGCTGTTTTTT
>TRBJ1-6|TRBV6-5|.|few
CASSPGEPLYNSPLHF
TGTGCCAGCAGCCCCGGGGAGCCACTGTATAATTCACCCCTCCACTTT
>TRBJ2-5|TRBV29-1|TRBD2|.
CSLRPSGVETQYF
TGCAGCCTCCGGCCTAGCGGGGTAGAGACCCAGTACTTC
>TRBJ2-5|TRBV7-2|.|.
CASSFRRGPETQYF
TGTGCCAGCAGCTTTCGTCGGGGCCCCGAGACCCAGTACTTC
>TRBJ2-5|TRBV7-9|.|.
CASTAGWRETQYF
TGTGCCAGCACCGCCGGCTGGCGGGAGACCCAGTACTTC
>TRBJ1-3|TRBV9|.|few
CASSPLVGNTIYF
TGTGCCAGCAGCCCCCTAGTTGGAAACACCATATATTTT
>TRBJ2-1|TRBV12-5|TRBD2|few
CASLTSGNNEQFF
TGTGCTAGCCTGACTAGCGGGAACAATGAGCAGTTCTTC
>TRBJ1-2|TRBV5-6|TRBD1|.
CASSLAAVRGRGYTF
TGTGCCAGCAGCTTGGCCGCCGTCAGGGGGCGGGGCTACACCTTC
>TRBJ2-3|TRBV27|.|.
CATRSGGGDTQYF
TGTGCCACCCGATCGGGGGGCGGGGATACGCAGTATTTT
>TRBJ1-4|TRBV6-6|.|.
CASSYSGPQGEKLFF
TGTGCCAGCAGTTACTCGGGGCCTCAGGGGGAAAAACTGTTTTTT
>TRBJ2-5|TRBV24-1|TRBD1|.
CATSDWDRGQETQYF
TGTGCCACCAGTGATTGGGACAGGGGCCAAGAGACCCAGTACTTC
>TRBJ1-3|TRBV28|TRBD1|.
CASTGVLDRTSGNTIYF
TGTGCCAGCACCGGAGTCTTGGACAGGACCTCTGGAAACACCATATATTTT
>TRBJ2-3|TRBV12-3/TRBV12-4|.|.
CASSLTGFSTDAQYF
TGTGCCAGCAGCCTAACAGGGTTTAGCACAGATGCGCAGTATTTT
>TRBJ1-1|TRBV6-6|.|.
CASSYLQALNTEAFF
TGTGCCAGCAGTTACTTGCAGGCCTTGAACACTGAAGCTTTCTTT
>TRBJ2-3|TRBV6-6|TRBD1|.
CAERGLPTDTQYF
TGTGCCGAGAGGGGGCTCCCCACAGATACGCAGTATTTT
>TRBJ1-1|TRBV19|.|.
CASSIEPDMGLGAFF
TGTGCCAGTAGTATAGAGCCGGACATGGGGCTAGGAGCTTTCTTT
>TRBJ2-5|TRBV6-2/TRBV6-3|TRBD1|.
CASSSLLLTDREETQYF
TGTGCCAGCAGTTCACTCCTGTTAACGGACAGGGAAGAGACCCAGTACTTC
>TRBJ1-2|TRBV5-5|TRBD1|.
CASRSGGHGYTF
TGTGCCAGCAGATCAGGGGGTCATGGCTACACCTTC
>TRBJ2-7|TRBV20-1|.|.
CSGLGGGPYEQYF
TGCAGTGGCCTGGGTGGCGGTCCCTACGAGCAGTACTTC
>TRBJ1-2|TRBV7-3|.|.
CASSPDSNGYTF
TGTGCCAGCAGCCCTGACTCCAATGGCTACACCTTC
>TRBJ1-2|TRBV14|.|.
CASSQDRRGRANYGYTF
TGTGCCAGCAGCCAAGATCGGAGGGGCCGGGCTAACTATGGCTACACCTTC
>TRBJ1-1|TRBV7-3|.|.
CASSLSRGGTTEAFF
TGTGCCAGCAGCTTAAGCCGGGGGGGGACTACTGAAGCTTTCTTT
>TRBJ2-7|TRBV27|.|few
CASTSSGGSEQYF
TGTGCCAGCACCAGTTCGGGGGGCAGTGAGCAGTACTTC
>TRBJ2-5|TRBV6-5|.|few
CASSYDKKETQYF
TGTGCCAGCAGTTACGACAAGAAAGAGACCCAGTACTTC
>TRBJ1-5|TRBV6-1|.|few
CASSEWRYSNQPQHF
TGTGCCAGCAGTGAGTGGAGATATAGCAATCAGCCCCAGCATTTT
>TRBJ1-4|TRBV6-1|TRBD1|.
CASITGTGNEKLFF
TGTGCCAGCATCACCGGGACAGGGAATGAAAAACTGTTTTTT
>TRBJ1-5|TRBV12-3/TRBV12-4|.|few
CASRSGRHAQHF
TGTGCCAGCAGGTCGGGGCGCCATGCCCAGCATTTT
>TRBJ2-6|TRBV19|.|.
CASSIAYSGANVLTF
TGTGCCAGTAGTATAGCCTACTCTGGGGCCAACGTCCTGACTTTC
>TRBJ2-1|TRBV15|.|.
CATSRQADEQFF
TGTGCCACCAGCAGACAGGCTGATGAGCAGTTCTTC
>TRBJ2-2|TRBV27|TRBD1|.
CASRPSGGRWSGELFF
TGTGCCAGCAGGCCTTCAGGGGGCCGTTGGTCCGGGGAGCTGTTTTTT
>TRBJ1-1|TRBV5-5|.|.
CASGGYRKNTEAFF
TGTGCCAGCGGGGGGTATCGGAAGAACACTGAAGCTTTCTTT
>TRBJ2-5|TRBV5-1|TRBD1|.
CASSWTGAQETQYF
TGCGCCAGCAGCTGGACAGGGGCCCAAGAGACCCAGTACTTC
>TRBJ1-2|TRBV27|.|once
CACSLELGGDYGYTF
TGTGCCTGCAGTTTAGAGCTCGGGGGGGACTATGGCTACACCTTC
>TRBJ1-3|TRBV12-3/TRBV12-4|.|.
CASRPPRDFSVTIYF
TGTGCCAGCAGACCCCCTCGGGACTTCTCAGTCACCATATATTTT
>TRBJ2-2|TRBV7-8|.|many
CASSRMGLPNTGELFF
TGTGCCAGCAGCAGGATGGGACTGCCAAACACCGGGGAGCTGTTTTTT
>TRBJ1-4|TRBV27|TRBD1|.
CASSPSDRGSEKLFF
TGTGCCAGCAGCCCCTCGGACAGGGGGTCTGAAAAACTGTTTTTT
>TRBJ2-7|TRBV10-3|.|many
CAISESAGPLSYEQYF
TGTGCCATCAGTGAGTCCGCAGGGCCCCTTTCCTACGAGCAGTACTTC
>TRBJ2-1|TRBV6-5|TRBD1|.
CASSYSTGGTGEQFF
TGTGCCAGCAGTTATTCGACAGGGGGTACGGGTGAGCAGTTCTTC
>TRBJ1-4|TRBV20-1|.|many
CSAPRGGTNEKLFF
TGCAGTGCCCCCCGGGGTGGAACTAATGAAAAACTGTTTTTT
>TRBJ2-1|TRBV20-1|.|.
CSAPDKSPVGEQFF
TGCAGTGCTCCCGATAAGTCCCCGGTGGGGGAGCAGTTCTTC
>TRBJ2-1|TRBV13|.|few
CASSFQRHNEQFF
TGTGCCAGCAGCTTCCAGCGGCACAATGAGCAGTTCTTC
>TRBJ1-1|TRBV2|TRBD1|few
CASSFYRGNTEAFF
TGTGCCAGCAGTTTTTACAGGGGAAACACTGAAGCTTTCTTT
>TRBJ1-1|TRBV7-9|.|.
CASSTLGTEAFF
TGTGCCAGCAGCACGTTGGGGACTGAAGCTTTCTTT
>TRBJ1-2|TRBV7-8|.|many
CASSLAGGTNYGYTF
TGTGCCAGCAGCTTAGCAGGGGGAACTAACTATGGCTACACCTTC
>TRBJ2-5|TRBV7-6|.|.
CASSLGARVLEETQYF
TGTGCCAGCAGCTTAGGAGCCAGGGTGTTAGAAGAGACCCAGTACTTC
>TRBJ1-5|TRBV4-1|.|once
CASSQGGVGSFNQPQHF
TGCGCCAGCAGCCAAGGAGGAGTAGGGTCGTTCAATCAGCCCCAGCATTTT
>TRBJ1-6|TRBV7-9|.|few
CASSLRSAGSPLHF
TGTGCCAGCAGCTTGAGGTCAGCAGGGTCACCCCTCCACTTT
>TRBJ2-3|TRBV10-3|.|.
CAISAAGRYTDTQYF
TGTGCCATCAGTGCGGCAGGGAGATACACAGATACGCAGTATTTT
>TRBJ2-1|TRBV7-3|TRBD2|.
CASSLTPTSGGGYNEQFF
TGTGCCAGCAGCTTAACACCGACTAGCGGGGGGGGGTACAATGAGCAGTTCTTC